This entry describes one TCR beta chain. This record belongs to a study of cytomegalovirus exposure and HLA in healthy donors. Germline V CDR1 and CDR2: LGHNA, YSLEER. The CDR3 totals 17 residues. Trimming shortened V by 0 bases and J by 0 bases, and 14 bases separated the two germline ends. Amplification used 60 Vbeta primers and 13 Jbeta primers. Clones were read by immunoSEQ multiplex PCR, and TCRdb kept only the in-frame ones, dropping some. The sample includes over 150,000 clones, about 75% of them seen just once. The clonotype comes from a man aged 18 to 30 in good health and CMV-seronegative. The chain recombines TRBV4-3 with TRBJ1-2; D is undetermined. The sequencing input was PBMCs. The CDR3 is CASSQDLRGSSNYGYTF. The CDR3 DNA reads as TGCGCCAGCAGCCAAGATTTAAGAGGATCGTCTAACTATGGCTACACCTTC.